The clone carrying this T cell receptor (beta chain) occurred a few times. Its antigen is not known. One junction end disagrees with the germline gene, perhaps due to a read error. The data are from a study of beta chain features in type 1 diabetes. Expressed TCRB transcripts were sequenced after all isolated RNA was converted to cDNA. This table comes from immunoSEQ multiplex PCR, and its TCRdb copy is limited to in-frame clones, with some not included. The sample has roughly 300,000 clones; roughly 9% are singletons. Study conclusions and caveats: Type 1 diabetes patients had TCRB CDR3s that were shorter (moderately but significantly so) in all four CD4+ subsets. Although PCR might favor shorter templates, it would do so equally in patients and controls.

The authors obtained over 98% purity in all sorted populations. Germline V gene sequence: CDR1 SSHAT, CDR2 FNYEAQ (reference sequence). There are 14 residues in the CDR3. Sequencing was carried out using central memory CD4+ T cells from blood. V usage is TRBV7-7 and J usage is TRBJ2-7; 7 bases fit TRBD1. The TCR originated in a man under 40 with type 1 diabetes. The CDR3 DNA sequence: TGTGCTAGCAGCCCCACGGGGCAGGGGGAGATGCAGTACTTC. Translated: CASSPTGQGEMQYF.